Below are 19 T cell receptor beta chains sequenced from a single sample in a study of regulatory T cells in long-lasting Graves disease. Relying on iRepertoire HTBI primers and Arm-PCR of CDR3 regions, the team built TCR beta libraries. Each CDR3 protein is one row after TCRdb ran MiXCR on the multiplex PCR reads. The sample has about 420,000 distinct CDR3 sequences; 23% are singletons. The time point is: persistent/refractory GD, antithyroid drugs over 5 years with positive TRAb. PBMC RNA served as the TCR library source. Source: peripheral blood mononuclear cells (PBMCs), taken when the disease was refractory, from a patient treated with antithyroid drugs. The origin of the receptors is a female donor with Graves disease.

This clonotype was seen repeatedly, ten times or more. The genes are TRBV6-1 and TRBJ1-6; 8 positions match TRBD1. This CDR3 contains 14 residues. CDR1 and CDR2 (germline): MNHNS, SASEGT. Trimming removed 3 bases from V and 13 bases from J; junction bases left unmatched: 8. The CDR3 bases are TGTGCCAGCAGTGATGAGGGACAGGTAGTTCCCCTCCACTTT. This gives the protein CASSDEGQVVPLHF.

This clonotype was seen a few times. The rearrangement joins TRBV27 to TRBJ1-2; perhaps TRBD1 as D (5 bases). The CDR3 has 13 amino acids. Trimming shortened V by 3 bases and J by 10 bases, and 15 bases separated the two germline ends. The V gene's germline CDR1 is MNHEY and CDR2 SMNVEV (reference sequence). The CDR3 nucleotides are TGTGCCAGCAGTTTTTTGGGATCAGGGATCTACACCTTC. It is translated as CASSFLGSGIYTF.

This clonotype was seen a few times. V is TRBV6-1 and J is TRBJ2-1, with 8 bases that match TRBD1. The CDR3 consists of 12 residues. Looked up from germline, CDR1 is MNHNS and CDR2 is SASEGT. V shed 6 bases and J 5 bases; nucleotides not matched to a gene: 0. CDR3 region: CASRTGDNEQFF. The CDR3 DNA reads TGTGCCAGCAGGACAGGGGACAATGAGCAGTTCTTC.

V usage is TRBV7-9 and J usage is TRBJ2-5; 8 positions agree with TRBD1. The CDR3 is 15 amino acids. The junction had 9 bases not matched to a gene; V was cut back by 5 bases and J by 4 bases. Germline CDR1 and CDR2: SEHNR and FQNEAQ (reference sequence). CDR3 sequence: CASSPEGQGTETQYF. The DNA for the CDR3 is TGTGCCAGCAGCCCAGAAGGACAGGGAACAGAGACCCAGTACTTC.

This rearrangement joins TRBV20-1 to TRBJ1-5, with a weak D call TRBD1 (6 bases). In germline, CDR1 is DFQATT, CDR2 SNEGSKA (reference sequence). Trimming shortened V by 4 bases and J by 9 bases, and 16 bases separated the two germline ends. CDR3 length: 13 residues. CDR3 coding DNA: TGCAGTGCTAAACAGGGTGAAGAATGGCCCCAGCATTTT. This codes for CSAKQGEEWPQHF.

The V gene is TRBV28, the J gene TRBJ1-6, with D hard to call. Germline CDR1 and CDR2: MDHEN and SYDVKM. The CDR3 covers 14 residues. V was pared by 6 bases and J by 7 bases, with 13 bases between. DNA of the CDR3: TGTGCCAGCAGCCCCCTACTCCCCAATTCACCCCTCCACTTT. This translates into CASSPLLPNSPLHF.

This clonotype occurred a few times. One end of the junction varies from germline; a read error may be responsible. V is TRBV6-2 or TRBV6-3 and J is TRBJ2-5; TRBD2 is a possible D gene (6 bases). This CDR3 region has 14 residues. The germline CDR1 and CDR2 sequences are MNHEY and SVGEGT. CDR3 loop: CASSERRVGETRYF. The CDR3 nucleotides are TGTGCCAGCAGTGAGAGGAGGGTCGGAGAGACCCGGTACTTC.

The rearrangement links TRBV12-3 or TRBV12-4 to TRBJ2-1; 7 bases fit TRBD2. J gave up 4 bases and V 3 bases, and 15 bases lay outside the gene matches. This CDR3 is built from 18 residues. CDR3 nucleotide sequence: TGTGCCAGCAGTTTCTACTTTCTAGCGGACAAGGCTTACAATGAGCAGTTCTTC. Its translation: CASSFYFLADKAYNEQFF.

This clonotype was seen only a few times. CDR3 protein: CATSGRLGTEAFF. CDR3 bases: TGTGCCACCAGCGGTCGCTTAGGTACTGAAGCTTTCTTT. The chain is built from TRBV15 and TRBJ1-1; D gene unclear. Germline V CDR1 and CDR2: LNHNV, YYDKDF (reference sequence). The V and J ends lost 5 bases and 5 bases respectively, with 12 bases between them. This CDR3 contains 13 residues.

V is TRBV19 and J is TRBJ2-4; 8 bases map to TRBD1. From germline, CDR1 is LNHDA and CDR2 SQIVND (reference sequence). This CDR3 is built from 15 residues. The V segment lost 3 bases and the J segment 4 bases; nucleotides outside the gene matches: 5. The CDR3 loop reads CASSIQGTGKNIQYF. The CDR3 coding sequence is TGTGCCAGTAGTATCCAAGGGACAGGAAAAAACATTCAGTACTTC.

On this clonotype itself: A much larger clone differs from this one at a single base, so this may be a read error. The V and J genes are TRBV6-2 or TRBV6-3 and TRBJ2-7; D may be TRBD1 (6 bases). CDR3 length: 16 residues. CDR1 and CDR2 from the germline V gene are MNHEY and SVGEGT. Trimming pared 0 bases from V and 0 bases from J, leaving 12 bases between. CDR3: CASSYSRQAHSYEQYF. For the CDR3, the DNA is TGTGCCAGCAGTTACTCGAGACAGGCACACTCCTACGAGCAGTACTTC.

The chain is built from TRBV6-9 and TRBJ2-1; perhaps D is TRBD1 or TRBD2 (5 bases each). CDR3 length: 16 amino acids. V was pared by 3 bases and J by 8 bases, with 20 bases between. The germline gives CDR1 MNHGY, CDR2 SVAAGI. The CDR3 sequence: CASSYGPRSLGDEQFF. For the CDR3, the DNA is TGTGCCAGCAGTTACGGTCCTAGGAGCCTGGGGGATGAGCAGTTCTTC.

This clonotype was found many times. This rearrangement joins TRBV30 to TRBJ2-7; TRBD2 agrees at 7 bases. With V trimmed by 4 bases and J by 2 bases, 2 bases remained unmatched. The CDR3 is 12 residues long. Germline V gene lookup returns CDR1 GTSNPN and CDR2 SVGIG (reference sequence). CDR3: CAWTSGTYEQYF. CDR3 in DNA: TGTGCCTGGACTAGCGGAACCTACGAGCAGTACTTC. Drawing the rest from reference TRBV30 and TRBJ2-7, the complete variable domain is SQTIHQWPATLVQPVGSPLSLECTVEGTSNPNLYWYRQAAGRGLQLLFYSVGIGQISSEVPQNLSASRPQDRQFILSSKKLLLSDSGFYLCAWTSGTYEQYFGPGTRLTVT.

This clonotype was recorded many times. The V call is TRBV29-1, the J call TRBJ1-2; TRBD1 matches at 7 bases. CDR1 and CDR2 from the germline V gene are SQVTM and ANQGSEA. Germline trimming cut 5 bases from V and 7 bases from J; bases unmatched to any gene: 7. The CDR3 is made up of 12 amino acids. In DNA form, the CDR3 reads TGCAGCGTTCGACAGGGCGTCTTTGGCTACACCTTC. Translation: CSVRQGVFGYTF.

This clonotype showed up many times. The CDR3 spells CASSSQGNTEAFF. The CDR3 region has the DNA TGTGCCAGCAGCTCGCAGGGGAACACTGAAGCTTTCTTT. This chain uses TRBV7-9 with TRBJ1-1; possible D gene TRBD1, 5 bases. The CDR3 totals 13 residues. Germline loops: CDR1 SEHNR, CDR2 FQNEAQ (reference sequence). V was clipped by 4 bases and J by 1 base, with 7 bases between them.

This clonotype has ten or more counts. CDR3 DNA: TGTGCCAGCAGGACGGACGGAGTTATCGGGGAGCTGTTTTTT. Its translation: CASRTDGVIGELFF. The gene calls are TRBV6-1 and TRBJ2-2; D ambiguous. Germline V gene lookup returns CDR1 MNHNS and CDR2 SASEGT. Trimming removed 6 bases at V and 7 bases at J, with 15 bases between. The CDR3 is made up of 14 amino acids.

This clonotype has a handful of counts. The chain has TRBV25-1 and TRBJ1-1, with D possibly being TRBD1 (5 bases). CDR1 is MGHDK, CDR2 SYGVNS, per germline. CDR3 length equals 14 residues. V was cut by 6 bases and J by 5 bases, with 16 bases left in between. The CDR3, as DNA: TGTGCCAGCAGGATGGGGGGGAAGGTGACTGAAGCTTTCTTT. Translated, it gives CASRMGGKVTEAFF.

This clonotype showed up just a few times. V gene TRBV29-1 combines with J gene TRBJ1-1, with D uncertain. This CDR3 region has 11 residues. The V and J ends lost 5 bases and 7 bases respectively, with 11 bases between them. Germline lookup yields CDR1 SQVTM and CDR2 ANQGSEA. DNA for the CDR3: TGCAGCGTTTCTTTGGGATTTGAAGCTTTCTTT. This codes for CSVSLGFEAFF.

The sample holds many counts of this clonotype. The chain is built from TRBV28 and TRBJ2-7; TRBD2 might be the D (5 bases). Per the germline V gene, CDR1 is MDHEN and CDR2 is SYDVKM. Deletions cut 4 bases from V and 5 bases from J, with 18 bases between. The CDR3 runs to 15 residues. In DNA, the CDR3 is TGTGCCAGCAGTTCCCAGACTAACTCGAGGGACGAGCAGTACTTC. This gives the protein CASSSQTNSRDEQYF. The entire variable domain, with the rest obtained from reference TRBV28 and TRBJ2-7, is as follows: DVKVTQSSRYLVKRTGEKVFLECVQDMDHENMFWYRQDPGLGLRLIYFSYDVKMKEKGDIPEGYSVSREKKERFSLILESASTNQTSMYLCASSSQTNSRDEQYFGPGTRLTVT.